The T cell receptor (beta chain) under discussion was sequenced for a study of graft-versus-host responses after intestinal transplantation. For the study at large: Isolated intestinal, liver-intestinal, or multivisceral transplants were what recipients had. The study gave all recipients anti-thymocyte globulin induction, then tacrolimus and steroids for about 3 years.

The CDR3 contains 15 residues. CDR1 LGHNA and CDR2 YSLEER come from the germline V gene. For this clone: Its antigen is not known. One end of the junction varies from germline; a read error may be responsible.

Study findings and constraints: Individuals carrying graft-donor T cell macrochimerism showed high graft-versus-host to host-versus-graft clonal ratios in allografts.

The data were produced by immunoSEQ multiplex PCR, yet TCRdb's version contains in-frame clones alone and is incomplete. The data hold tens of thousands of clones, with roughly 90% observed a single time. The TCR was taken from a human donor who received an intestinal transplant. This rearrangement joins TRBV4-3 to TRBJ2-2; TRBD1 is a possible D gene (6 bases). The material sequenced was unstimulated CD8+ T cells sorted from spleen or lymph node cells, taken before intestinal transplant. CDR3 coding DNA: TGCGCCAGCGGCCAAGACAGGATAAACACCGGGGAGCTGTTTTTT. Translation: CASGQDRINTGELFF.